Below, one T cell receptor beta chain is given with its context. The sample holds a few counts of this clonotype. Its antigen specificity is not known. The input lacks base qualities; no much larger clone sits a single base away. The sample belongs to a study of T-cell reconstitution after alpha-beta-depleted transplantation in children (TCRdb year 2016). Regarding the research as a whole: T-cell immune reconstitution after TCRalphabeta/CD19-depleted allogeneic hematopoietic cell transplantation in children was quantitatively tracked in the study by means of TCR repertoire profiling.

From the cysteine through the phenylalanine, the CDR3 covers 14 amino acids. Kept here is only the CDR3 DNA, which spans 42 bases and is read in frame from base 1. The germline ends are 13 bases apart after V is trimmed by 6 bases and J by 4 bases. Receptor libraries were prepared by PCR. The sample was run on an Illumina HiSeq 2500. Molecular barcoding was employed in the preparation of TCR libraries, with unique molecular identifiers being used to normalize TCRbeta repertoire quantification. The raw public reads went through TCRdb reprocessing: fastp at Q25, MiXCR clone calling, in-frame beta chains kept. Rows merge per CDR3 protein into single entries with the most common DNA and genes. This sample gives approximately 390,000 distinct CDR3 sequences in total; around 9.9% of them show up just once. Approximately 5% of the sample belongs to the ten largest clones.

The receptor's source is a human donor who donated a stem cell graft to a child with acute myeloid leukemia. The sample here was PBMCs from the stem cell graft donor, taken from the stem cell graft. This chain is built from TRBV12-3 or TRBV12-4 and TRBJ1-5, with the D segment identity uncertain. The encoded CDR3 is CASRPGRRNQPQHF. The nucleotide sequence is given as TGTGCCAGCAGACCCGGACGGAGGAATCAGCCCCAGCATTTT.